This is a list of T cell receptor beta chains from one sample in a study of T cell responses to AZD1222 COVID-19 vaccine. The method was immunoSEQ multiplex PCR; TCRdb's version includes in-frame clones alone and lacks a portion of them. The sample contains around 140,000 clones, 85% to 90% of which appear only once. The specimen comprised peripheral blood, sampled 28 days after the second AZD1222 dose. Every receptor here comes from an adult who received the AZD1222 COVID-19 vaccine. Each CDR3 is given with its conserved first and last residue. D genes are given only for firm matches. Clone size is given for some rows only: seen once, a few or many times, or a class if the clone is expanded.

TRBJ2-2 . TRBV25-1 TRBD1 CASSEDRGLGGELFF TGTGCCAGCAGTGAGGACAGGGGGCTTGGCGGGGAGCTGTTTTTT
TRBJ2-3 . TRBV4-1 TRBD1 CASRDLTGVDTDTQYF TGCGCCAGCAGGGATCTCACAGGGGTAGATACAGATACGCAGTATTTT
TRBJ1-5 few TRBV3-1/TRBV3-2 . CASSQVGEQPQHF TGTGCCAGCAGCCAAGTTGGGGAGCAGCCCCAGCATTTT
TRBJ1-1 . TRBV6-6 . CASSRRTVQRGVNTEAFF TGTGCCAGCAGTCGCCGGACAGTTCAGAGGGGGGTGAACACTGAAGCTTTCTTT
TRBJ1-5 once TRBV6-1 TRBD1 CASSERTTGGSLQPQHF TGTGCCAGCAGTGAACGAACAACAGGGGGCTCTCTACAGCCCCAGCATTTT
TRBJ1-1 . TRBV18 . CASSPEGLVNTEAFF TGTGCCAGCTCACCAGAAGGGTTGGTGAACACTGAAGCTTTCTTT
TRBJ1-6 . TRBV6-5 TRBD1 CASSPDRARSPLHF TGTGCCAGCAGTCCGGACAGGGCGAGATCACCCCTCCACTTT
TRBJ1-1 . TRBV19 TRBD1 CASSRTGPNTEAFF TGTGCCAGTAGTAGGACAGGGCCGAACACTGAAGCTTTCTTT
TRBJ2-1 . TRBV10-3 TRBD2 CAISGLAGAGQFF TGTGCCATCTCCGGTTTAGCGGGGGCGGGGCAGTTCTTC
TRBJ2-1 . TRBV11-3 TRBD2 CASSHSGGARYNEQFF TGTGCCAGCAGCCATAGCGGGGGGGCAAGATACAATGAGCAGTTCTTC
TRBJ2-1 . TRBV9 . CASSGQSSYNEQFF TGTGCCAGCAGCGGACAGAGCTCCTACAATGAGCAGTTCTTC
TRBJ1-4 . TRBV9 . CASSATVGAPEKLFF TGTGCCAGCAGCGCAACGGTTGGGGCCCCTGAAAAACTGTTTTTT
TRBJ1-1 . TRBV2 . CASSIYMNTEAFF TGTGCCAGCAGCATTTACATGAACACTGAAGCTTTCTTT
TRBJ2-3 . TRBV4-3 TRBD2 CASSQDFGTSGRVGSTDTQYF TGCGCCAGCAGCCAAGATTTCGGGACTAGCGGGAGGGTGGGGAGCACAGATACGCAGTATTTT
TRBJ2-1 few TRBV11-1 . CASSPKVLYNEQFF TGTGCCAGCAGCCCCAAAGTCCTATACAATGAGCAGTTCTTC
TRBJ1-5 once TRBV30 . CAWSEGSGGQPQHF TGTGCCTGGAGCGAGGGGTCTGGGGGTCAGCCCCAGCATTTT
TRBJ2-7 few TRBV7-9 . CASQGDNYEQYF TGTGCCAGCCAAGGGGACAACTACGAGCAGTACTTC
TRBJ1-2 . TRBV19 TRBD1 CASTERQGGYGYTF TGTGCCAGTACCGAGCGACAGGGGGGCTATGGCTACACCTTC
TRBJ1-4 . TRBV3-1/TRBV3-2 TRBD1 CASRQTGGVQNEKLFF TGTGCCAGCAGACAGACAGGGGGCGTCCAAAATGAAAAACTGTTTTTT
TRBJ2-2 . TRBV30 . CAWSGSNTGELFF TGTGCCTGGAGTGGCAGTAACACCGGGGAGCTGTTTTTT
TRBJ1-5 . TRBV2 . CASREGHPNFNQPQHF TGTGCCAGCAGAGAAGGACACCCGAACTTCAATCAGCCCCAGCATTTT
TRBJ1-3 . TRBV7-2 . CASSLATDSGNTIYF TGTGCCAGCAGCTTAGCCACAGACTCTGGAAACACCATATATTTT
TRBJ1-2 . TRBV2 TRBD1 CASSYEGTGVGYGYTF TGTGCCAGCAGTTACGAAGGGACAGGGGTAGGGTATGGCTACACCTTC
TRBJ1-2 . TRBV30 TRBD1 CAWSAGTGDGYTF TGTGCCTGGAGTGCGGGGACAGGCGACGGCTACACCTTC
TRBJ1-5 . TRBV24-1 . CATSKGTLGGGLENQPQHF TGTGCCACCAGTAAAGGGACTTTGGGGGGAGGGTTAGAAAATCAGCCCCAGCATTTT
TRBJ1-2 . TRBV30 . CAWNSGTIYGYTF TGTGCCTGGAATAGCGGGACAATTTATGGCTACACCTTC
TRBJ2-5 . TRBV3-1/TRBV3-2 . CASSQEGTPWTQYF TGTGCCAGCAGCCAAGAGGGGACTCCCTGGACCCAGTACTTC
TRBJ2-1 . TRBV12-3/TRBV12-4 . CASRVSYNEQFF TGTGCCAGCAGAGTTTCCTACAATGAGCAGTTCTTC
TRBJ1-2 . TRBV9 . CASSSGPQANYGYTF TGTGCCAGCAGCTCCGGACCCCAAGCTAACTATGGCTACACCTTC
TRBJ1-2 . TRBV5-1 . CASSIYSGNYGYTF TGCGCCAGCAGCATTTATTCAGGGAACTATGGCTACACCTTC
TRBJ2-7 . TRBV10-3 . CATGGSYEQYF TGTGCCACCGGGGGCTCCTACGAGCAGTACTTC